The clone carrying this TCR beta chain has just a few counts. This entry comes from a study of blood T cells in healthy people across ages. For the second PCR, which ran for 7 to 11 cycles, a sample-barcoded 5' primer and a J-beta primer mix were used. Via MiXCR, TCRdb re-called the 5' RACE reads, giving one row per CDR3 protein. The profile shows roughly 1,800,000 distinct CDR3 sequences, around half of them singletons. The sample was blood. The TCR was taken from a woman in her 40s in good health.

The chain's CDR3 is CASSLGTGRRHTDTQYF. The CDR3 DNA reads as TGTGCCAGCAGTTTGGGGACAGGGAGACGGCACACAGATACGCAGTATTTT. J is TRBJ2-3 and V is TRBV12-3 or TRBV12-4; 9 bases are a match to TRBD1. The CDR3 runs 17 residues. The V and J ends lost 3 bases and 2 bases, in that order; junction bases with no gene match: 9.